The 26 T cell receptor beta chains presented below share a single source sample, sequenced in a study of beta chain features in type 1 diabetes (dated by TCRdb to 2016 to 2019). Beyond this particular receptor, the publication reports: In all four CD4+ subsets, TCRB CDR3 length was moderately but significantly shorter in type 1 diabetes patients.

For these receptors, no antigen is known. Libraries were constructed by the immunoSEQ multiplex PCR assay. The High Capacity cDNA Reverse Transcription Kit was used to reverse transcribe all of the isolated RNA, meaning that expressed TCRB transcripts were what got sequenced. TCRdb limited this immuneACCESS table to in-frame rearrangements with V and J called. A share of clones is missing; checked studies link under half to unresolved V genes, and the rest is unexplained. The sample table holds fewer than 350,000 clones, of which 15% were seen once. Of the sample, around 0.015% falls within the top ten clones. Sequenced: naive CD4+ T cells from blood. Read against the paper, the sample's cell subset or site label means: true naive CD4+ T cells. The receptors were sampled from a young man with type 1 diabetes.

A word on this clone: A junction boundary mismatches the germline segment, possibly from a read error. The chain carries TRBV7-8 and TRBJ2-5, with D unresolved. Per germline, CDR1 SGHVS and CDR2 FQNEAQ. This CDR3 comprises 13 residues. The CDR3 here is CASSLEFWALSHF. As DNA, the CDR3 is TGTGCCAGCAGCTTAGAGTTCTGGGCCCTAAGTCACTTC.

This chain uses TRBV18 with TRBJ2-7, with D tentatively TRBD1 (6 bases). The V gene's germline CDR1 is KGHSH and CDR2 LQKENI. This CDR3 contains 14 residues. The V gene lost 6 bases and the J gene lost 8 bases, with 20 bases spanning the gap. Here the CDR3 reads CASSILDSGEQQYF. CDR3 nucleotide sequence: TGTGCCAGCTCTATCCTTGATTCAGGGGAACAGCAGTACTTC.

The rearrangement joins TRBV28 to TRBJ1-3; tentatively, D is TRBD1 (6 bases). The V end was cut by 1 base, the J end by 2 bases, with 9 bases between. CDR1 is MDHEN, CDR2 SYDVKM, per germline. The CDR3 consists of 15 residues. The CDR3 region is CASSLLGATGNTIYF. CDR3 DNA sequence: TGTGCCAGCAGTTTATTGGGGGCGACTGGAAACACCATATATTTT. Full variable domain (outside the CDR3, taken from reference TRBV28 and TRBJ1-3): DVKVTQSSRYLVKRTGEKVFLECVQDMDHENMFWYRQDPGLGLRLIYFSYDVKMKEKGDIPEGYSVSREKKERFSLILESASTNQTSMYLCASSLLGATGNTIYFGEGSWLTVV.

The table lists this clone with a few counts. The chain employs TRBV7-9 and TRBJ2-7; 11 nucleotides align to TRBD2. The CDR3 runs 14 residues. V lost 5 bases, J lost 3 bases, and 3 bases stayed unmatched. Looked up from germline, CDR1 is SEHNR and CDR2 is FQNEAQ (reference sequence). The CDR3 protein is CASSDSGRDYEQYF. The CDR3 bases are TGTGCCAGCAGCGATAGCGGGAGGGACTACGAGCAGTACTTC.

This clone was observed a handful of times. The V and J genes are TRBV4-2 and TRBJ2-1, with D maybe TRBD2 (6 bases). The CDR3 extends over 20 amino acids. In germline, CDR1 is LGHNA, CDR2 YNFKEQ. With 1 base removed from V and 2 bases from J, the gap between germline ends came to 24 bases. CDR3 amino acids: CASSQGRFGGPRDAYNEQFF. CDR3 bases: TGTGCCAGCAGCCAAGGCCGGTTCGGAGGGCCTAGGGACGCCTACAATGAGCAGTTCTTC.

The CDR3 sequence: CSADGQGHEQYF. The CDR3 nucleotides are TGCAGCGCCGATGGACAGGGGCACGAGCAGTACTTC. The J gene is TRBJ2-7, the V gene TRBV29-1; 9 bases are shared with TRBD1. Germline V gives CDR1 SQVTM, CDR2 ANQGSEA. This CDR3 spans 12 amino acids. The V and J ends lost 7 bases and 5 bases, in that order; junction bases with no gene match: 6.

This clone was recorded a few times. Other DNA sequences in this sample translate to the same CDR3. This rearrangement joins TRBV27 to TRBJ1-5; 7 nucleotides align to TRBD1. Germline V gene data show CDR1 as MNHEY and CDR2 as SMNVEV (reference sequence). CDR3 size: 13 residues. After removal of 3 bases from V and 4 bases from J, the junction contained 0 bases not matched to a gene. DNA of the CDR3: TGTGCCAGCAGTTTGACAGGGAATCAGCCCCAGCATTTT. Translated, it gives CASSLTGNQPQHF.

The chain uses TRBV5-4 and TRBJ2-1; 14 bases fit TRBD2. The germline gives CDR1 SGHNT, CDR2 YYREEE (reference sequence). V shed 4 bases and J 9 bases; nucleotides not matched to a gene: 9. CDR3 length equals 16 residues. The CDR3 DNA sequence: TGTGCCAGCAGCCGTGGACTAGCGGGAGGAGGTGGTGAGCAGTTCTTC. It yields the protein CASSRGLAGGGGEQFF.

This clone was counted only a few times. Here the CDR3 reads CASSYVAGTGELFF. CDR3 nucleotide sequence: TGTGCCAGCAGCTATGTAGCGGGTACCGGGGAGCTGTTTTTT. V gene TRBV7-2 combines with J gene TRBJ2-2; 7 nucleotides align to TRBD2. This CDR3 comprises 14 residues. Per the germline V gene, CDR1 is SGHTA and CDR2 is FQGNSA. The ends lost 4 bases at V and 5 bases at J; junction bases unmatched: 4. The full variable domain, in which reference TRBV7-2 and TRBJ2-2 provide the parts outside the CDR3, is GAGVSQSPSNKVTEKGKDVELRCDPISGHTALYWYRQSLGQGLEFLIYFQGNSAPDKSGLPSDRFSAERTGGSVSTLTIQRTQQEDSAVYLCASSYVAGTGELFFGEGSRLTVL.

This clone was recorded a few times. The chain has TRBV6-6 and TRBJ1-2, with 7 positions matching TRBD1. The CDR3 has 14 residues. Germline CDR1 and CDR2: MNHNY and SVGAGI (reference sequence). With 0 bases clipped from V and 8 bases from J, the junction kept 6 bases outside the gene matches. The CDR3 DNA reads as TGTGCCAGCAGTTACTCACAGGGGATGAGCGGCTACACCTTC. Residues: CASSYSQGMSGYTF.

Written as DNA, the CDR3 is TGTGCCAGCAGTTTATTACCGGGACAGGGGCTTTACGAGCAGTACTTC. Protein product: CASSLLPGQGLYEQYF. The rearrangement uses TRBV28 and TRBJ2-7; TRBD1 agrees at 10 bases. V lost 1 base, J lost 4 bases, and 7 bases stayed unmatched. The CDR3 sequence is 16 residues long. The germline gives CDR1 MDHEN, CDR2 SYDVKM.

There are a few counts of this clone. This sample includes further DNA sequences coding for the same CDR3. CDR3 amino acids: CSVGQGNTEAFF. The CDR3 nucleotides read TGCAGCGTTGGCCAGGGTAACACTGAAGCTTTCTTT. This chain connects TRBV29-1 to TRBJ1-1, with D maybe TRBD1 (5 bases). The CDR3 has 12 residues. Germline CDR1 reads SQVTM; CDR2 reads ANQGSEA. V was shortened by 4 bases and J by 2 bases, with 8 bases between the two germline ends.

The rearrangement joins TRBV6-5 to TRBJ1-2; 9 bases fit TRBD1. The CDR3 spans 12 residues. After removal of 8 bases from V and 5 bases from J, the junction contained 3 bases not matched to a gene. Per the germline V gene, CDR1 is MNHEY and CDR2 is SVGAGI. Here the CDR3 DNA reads TGTGCCAGCGGGACAGGGTCTTATGGCTACACCTTC. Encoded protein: CASGTGSYGYTF.

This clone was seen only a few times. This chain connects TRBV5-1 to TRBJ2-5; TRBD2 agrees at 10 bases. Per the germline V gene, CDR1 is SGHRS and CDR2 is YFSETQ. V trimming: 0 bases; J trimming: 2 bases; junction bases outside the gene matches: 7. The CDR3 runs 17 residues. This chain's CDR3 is CASSLALAGVKQETQYF. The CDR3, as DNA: TGCGCCAGCAGCTTGGCCCTAGCGGGAGTGAAACAAGAGACCCAGTACTTC.

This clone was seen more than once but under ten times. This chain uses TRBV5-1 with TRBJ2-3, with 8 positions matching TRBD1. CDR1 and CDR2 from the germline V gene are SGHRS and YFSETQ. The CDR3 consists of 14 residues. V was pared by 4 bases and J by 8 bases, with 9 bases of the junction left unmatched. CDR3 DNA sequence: TGCGCCAGCAGCCAGACAGGGGCCAAGTCTACGCAGTATTTT. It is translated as CASSQTGAKSTQYF.

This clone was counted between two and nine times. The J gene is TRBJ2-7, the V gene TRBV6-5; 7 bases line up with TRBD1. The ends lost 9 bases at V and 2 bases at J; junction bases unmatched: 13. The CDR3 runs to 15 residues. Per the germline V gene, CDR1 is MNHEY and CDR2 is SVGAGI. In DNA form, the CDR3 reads TGTGCCAGTTATTTGAGACAGGGAGCAACCTACGAGCAGTACTTC. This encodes CASYLRQGATYEQYF.

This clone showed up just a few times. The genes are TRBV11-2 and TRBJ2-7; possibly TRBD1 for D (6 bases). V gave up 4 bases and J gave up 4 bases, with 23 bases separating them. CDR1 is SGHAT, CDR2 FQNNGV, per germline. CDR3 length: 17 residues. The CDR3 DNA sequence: TGTGCCAGCAGCTCAGTTGGGGGCCCCTCCTTTGGGTACGAGCAGTACTTC. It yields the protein CASSSVGGPSFGYEQYF.

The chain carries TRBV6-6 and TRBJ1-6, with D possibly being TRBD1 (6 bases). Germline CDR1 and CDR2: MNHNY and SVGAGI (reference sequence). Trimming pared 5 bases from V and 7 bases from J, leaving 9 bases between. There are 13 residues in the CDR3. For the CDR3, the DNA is TGTGCCAGCAGTCGACAGGAAAATTCACCCCTCCACTTT. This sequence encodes CASSRQENSPLHF.

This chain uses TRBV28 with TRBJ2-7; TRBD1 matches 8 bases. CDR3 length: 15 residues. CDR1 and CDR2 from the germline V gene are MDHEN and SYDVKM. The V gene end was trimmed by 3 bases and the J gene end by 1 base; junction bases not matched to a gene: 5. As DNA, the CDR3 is TGTGCCAGCAGTTTCGGTACAGGGGGGTCCTACGAGCAGTACTTC. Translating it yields CASSFGTGGSYEQYF.

This CDR3 reads CASSPGWDQETQYF. CDR3 DNA: TGTGCCAGCTCTCCGGGATGGGACCAAGAGACCCAGTACTTC. The chain has TRBV18 and TRBJ2-5, with TRBD2 as a possible D gene (5 bases). The germline CDR1 and CDR2 sequences are KGHSH and LQKENI. V gave up 6 bases and J gave up 0 bases, with 11 bases separating them. The CDR3 sequence is 14 residues long. The full variable domain, its missing parts supplied by reference TRBV18 and TRBJ2-5, is NAGVMQNPRHLVRRRGQEARLRCSPMKGHSHVYWYRQLPEEGLKFMVYLQKENIIDESGMPKERFSAEFPKEGPSILRIQQVVRGDSAAYFCASSPGWDQETQYFGPGTRLLVL.

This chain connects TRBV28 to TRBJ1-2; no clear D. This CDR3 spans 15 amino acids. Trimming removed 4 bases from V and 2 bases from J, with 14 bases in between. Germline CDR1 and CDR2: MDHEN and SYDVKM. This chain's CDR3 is CASSSGGAGNYGYTF. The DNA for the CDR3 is TGTGCCAGCAGTTCGGGCGGTGCGGGCAACTATGGCTACACCTTC.

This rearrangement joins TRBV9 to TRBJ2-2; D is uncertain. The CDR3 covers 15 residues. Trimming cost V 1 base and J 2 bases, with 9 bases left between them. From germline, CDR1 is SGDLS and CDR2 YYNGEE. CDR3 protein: CASSVKVANTGELFF. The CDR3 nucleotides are TGTGCCAGCAGCGTAAAGGTAGCTAACACCGGGGAGCTGTTTTTT.

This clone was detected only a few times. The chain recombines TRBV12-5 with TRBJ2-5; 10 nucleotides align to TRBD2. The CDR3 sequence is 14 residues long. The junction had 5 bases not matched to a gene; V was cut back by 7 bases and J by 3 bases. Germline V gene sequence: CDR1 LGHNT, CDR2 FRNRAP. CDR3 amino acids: CASALAGVEETQYF. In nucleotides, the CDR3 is TGTGCTAGTGCGCTAGCGGGAGTGGAAGAGACCCAGTACTTC.

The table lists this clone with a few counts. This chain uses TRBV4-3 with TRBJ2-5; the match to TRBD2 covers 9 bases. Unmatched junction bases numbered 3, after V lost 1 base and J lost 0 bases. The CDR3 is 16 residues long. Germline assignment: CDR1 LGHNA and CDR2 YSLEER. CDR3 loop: CASSQGVAGDQETQYF. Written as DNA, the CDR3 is TGCGCCAGCAGCCAAGGGGTAGCGGGGGACCAAGAGACCCAGTACTTC.

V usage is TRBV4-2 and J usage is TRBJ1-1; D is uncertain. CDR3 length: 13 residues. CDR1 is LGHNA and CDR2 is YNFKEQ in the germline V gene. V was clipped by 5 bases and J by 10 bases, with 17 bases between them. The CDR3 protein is CASSSGKSLGAFF. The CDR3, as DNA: TGTGCCAGCAGCTCCGGTAAGTCCCTTGGAGCTTTCTTT.

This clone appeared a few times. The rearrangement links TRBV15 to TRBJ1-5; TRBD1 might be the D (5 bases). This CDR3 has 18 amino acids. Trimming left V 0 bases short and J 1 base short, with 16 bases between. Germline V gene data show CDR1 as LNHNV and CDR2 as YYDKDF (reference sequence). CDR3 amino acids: CATSRDLDSPPSNQPQHF. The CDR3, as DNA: TGTGCCACCAGCAGAGATCTCGACAGCCCCCCGAGCAATCAGCCCCAGCATTTT.